The 19 T cell receptor beta chains reported below all come from one sample, sequenced in a study of blood T cell repertoires in COVID-19. Produced via immunoSEQ multiplex PCR; TCRdb's table is partial and in-frame only. This sample has a few hundred thousand clones, with roughly 90% found just once. The sample was PBMCs or T cells enriched from blood (not recorded which). The receptors shown here come from a woman in her thirties or forties who had recovered from COVID-19.

The chain links TRBV7-3 to TRBJ2-7; maybe TRBD1 (6 bases). This CDR3 is built from 15 residues. The germline V gene encodes CDR1 SGHTA and CDR2 FQGTGA. Between the trimmed V and J ends, which lost 2 bases and 2 bases, there was a span of 13 bases. Here the CDR3 reads CASSLGQGTPYEQYF. The CDR3 nucleotides are TGTGCCAGCAGCTTAGGTCAGGGGACCCCCTACGAGCAGTACTTC.

This chain connects TRBV6-1 to TRBJ2-1; tentative D call: TRBD1 (5 bases). CDR3 length: 13 amino acids. CDR1 MNHNS and CDR2 SASEGT come from the germline V gene. The CDR3 DNA reads TGTTCCCTGGGGCAATTATCCTACAATGAGCAGTTCTTC. Translated: CSLGQLSYNEQFF.

This chain links TRBV4-2 with TRBJ2-1; 11 nucleotides line up with TRBD1. Germline CDR1 and CDR2: LGHNA and YNFKEQ. J lost 7 bases, V lost 4 bases, and 6 bases had no gene match. This CDR3 region has 15 residues. CDR3 residues: CASSPGDRGFNEQFF. DNA for the CDR3: TGTGCCAGCAGCCCAGGGGACAGGGGGTTTAATGAGCAGTTCTTC.

The V gene is TRBV9, the J gene TRBJ1-1; tentatively, D is TRBD1 (5 bases). The germline V gene encodes CDR1 SGDLS and CDR2 YYNGEE. The CDR3 has 15 amino acids. V was shortened by 0 bases and J by 10 bases, with 19 bases between the two germline ends. In nucleotides, the CDR3 is TGTGCCAGCAGCGTAGCTAGTCGTCAGGACGGGGGAGCTTTCTTT. Translation gives CASSVASRQDGGAFF.

This chain uses TRBV5-4 with TRBJ1-3; D not certain. Per germline, CDR1 SGHNT and CDR2 YYREEE (reference sequence). This CDR3 is built from 15 residues. Trimming removed 3 bases from V and 0 bases from J, with 10 bases in between. The CDR3 coding sequence is TGTGCCAGCAGCTCAGACGGGAGCTCTGGAAACACCATATATTTT. The encoded protein is CASSSDGSSGNTIYF.

The chain links TRBV24-1 to TRBJ1-5; D not certain. The CDR3 has 17 residues. Trimming took off 4 bases at V and 1 base at J, with 16 bases between the two ends. Per the germline V gene, CDR1 is KGHDR and CDR2 is SFDVKD. The CDR3 is CATSDSDPRGSNQPQHF. CDR3 coding DNA: TGTGCCACCAGTGACTCCGACCCCCGAGGGAGCAATCAGCCCCAGCATTTT.

This sequence joins TRBV7-2 and TRBJ1-1, with D unclear. Germline V gene data show CDR1 as SGHTA and CDR2 as FQGNSA. The CDR3 runs to 14 residues. The V end was cut by 8 bases, the J end by 2 bases, with 15 bases between. CDR3 sequence reads: CASVPRRGNTEAFF. CDR3 bases: TGTGCCAGCGTCCCCCGGCGAGGCAACACTGAAGCTTTCTTT.

Details on this clone: A junction boundary mismatches the germline segment, possibly from a read error. This chain connects TRBV5-1 to TRBJ2-5; either TRBD1 or TRBD2 may fit D (6 bases each). Germline V CDR1 and CDR2: SGHRS, YFSETQ. The CDR3 loop spans 14 amino acids. CDR3 in amino acids: CARSLGGRGETQYF. In DNA, the CDR3 is TGCGCCCGCAGCTTGGGGGGCAGGGGAGAGACCCAGTACTTC.

The table lists this clone with a few counts. V usage is TRBV11-2 and J usage is TRBJ2-2, with 9 bases aligning to TRBD1. With 4 bases clipped from V and 8 bases from J, the junction kept 5 bases outside the gene matches. The CDR3 consists of 14 residues. Germline CDR1 is SGHAT and CDR2 is FQNNGV. This chain's CDR3 is CASSWDRETGELFF. CDR3 DNA sequence: TGTGCCAGCAGCTGGGACAGGGAGACGGGGGAGCTGTTTTTT.

This rearrangement joins TRBV19 to TRBJ1-1; 9 bases map to TRBD1. The junction had 10 bases not matched to a gene; V was cut back by 4 bases and J by 10 bases. CDR1 and CDR2 (germline): LNHDA, SQIVND (reference sequence). CDR3 length: 14 residues. In DNA form, the CDR3 reads TGTGCCAGTAGTAGTGGGGGGACAGGGAAGACAGCTTTCTTT. Amino acids: CASSSGGTGKTAFF.

The genes are TRBV10-1 and TRBJ2-1; tentative D call: TRBD2 (6 bases). Germline-derived CDR1 and CDR2 are WNHNN and SYGVQD (reference sequence). The V gene lost 0 bases and the J gene lost 5 bases, with 11 bases spanning the gap. The CDR3 consists of 15 residues. The CDR3 DNA sequence: TGCGCCAGCAGTGAGTCACCCTCTAGCGACAATGAGCAGTTCTTC. It yields the protein CASSESPSSDNEQFF.

The V gene is TRBV19, the J gene TRBJ2-1; 8 bases fit TRBD2. The CDR3 totals 17 residues. CDR1 is LNHDA and CDR2 is SQIVND in the germline V gene (reference sequence). The J segment lost 9 bases and the V segment lost 4 bases, leaving 17 bases of the junction unmatched. The CDR3 DNA is TGTGCCAGTAGTAGGGGCGGGGGACTAGTCTATGTTGGTGAGCAGTTCTTC. It codes for CASSRGGGLVYVGEQFF.

The gene calls are TRBV15 and TRBJ1-5; tentative D call: TRBD1 (6 bases). The germline V and J ends were trimmed by 9 bases and 2 bases, with 8 bases remaining between them. The length of the CDR3 is 12 residues. Looked up from germline, CDR1 is LNHNV and CDR2 is YYDKDF (reference sequence). The CDR3 loop reads CATRQGNQPQHF. DNA for the CDR3: TGTGCCACGAGACAGGGCAATCAGCCCCAGCATTTT. The entire variable domain, with the rest obtained from reference TRBV15 and TRBJ1-5, is as follows: DAMVIQNPRYQVTQFGKPVTLSCSQTLNHNVMYWYQQKSSQAPKLLFHYYDKDFNNEADTPDNFQSRRPNTSFCFLDIRSPGLGDTAMYLCATRQGNQPQHFGDGTRLSIL.

This clone appeared once. This rearrangement joins TRBV27 to TRBJ2-3, with TRBD1 matching over 8 bases. Germline V gene data show CDR1 as MNHEY and CDR2 as SMNVEV (reference sequence). V trimming: 6 bases; J trimming: 4 bases; junction bases outside the gene matches: 3. This CDR3 contains 13 residues. CDR3 in amino acids: CASRPTGADTQYF. The CDR3 DNA follows: TGTGCCAGCAGGCCGACAGGGGCAGATACGCAGTATTTT.

The rearrangement uses TRBV5-6 and TRBJ2-1; no reliable D call. V was shortened by 5 bases and J by 2 bases, with 14 bases between the two germline ends. The CDR3 covers 15 residues. CDR1 and CDR2 (germline): SGHDT, YYEEEE. The CDR3 nucleotides read TGTGCCAGCAGTTGGGCGTCCCTCCCCTACAATGAGCAGTTCTTC. Translation gives CASSWASLPYNEQFF. Full variable domain (outside the CDR3, taken from reference TRBV5-6 and TRBJ2-1): DAGVTQSPTHLIKTRGQQVTLRCSPKSGHDTVSWYQQALGQGPQFIFQYYEEEERQRGNFPDRFSGHQFPNYSSELNVNALLLGDSALYLCASSWASLPYNEQFFGPGTRLTVL.

The J gene is TRBJ2-5, the V gene TRBV7-9; 9 nucleotides line up with TRBD2. This CDR3 comprises 16 residues. V shed 5 bases, J shed 4 bases, and the junction held 11 bases outside the gene matches. In germline, CDR1 is SEHNR, CDR2 FQNEAQ (reference sequence). The CDR3 region is CASSDYVREGRETQYF. The CDR3 DNA is TGTGCCAGCAGCGATTATGTGCGGGAGGGCCGAGAGACCCAGTACTTC.

The CDR3 DNA follows: TGTGCCACCAGTCCCCGGGACAGCTTGATGGACAATGAGCAGTTCTTC. As protein: CATSPRDSLMDNEQFF. The chain uses TRBV24-1 and TRBJ2-1; 7 nucleotides line up with TRBD1. The V and J ends lost 6 bases and 5 bases, in that order; junction bases with no gene match: 12. Germline V gives CDR1 KGHDR, CDR2 SFDVKD. The CDR3 loop spans 16 amino acids.

The gene calls are TRBV7-2 and TRBJ1-1; maybe TRBD1 (5 bases). The V and J ends lost 4 bases and 0 bases respectively, with 6 bases between them. CDR1 and CDR2 (germline): SGHTA, FQGNSA. The CDR3 totals 13 residues. CDR3 nucleotides: TGTGCCAGCAGCTCCAGGGTGAACACTGAAGCTTTCTTT. Protein: CASSSRVNTEAFF. The full variable domain, in which reference TRBV7-2 and TRBJ1-1 provide the parts outside the CDR3, is GAGVSQSPSNKVTEKGKDVELRCDPISGHTALYWYRQSLGQGLEFLIYFQGNSAPDKSGLPSDRFSAERTGGSVSTLTIQRTQQEDSAVYLCASSSRVNTEAFFGQGTRLTVV.

This rearrangement joins TRBV7-9 to TRBJ2-7; 7 bases fit TRBD1. The CDR3 contains 15 residues. Trimming took 1 base from V and 4 from J; bases not matched to a gene: 7. Per germline, CDR1 SEHNR and CDR2 FQNEAQ (reference sequence). CDR3 loop: CASSLDLAGGYEQYF. The CDR3 DNA reads as TGTGCCAGCAGCTTAGATTTGGCAGGGGGATACGAGCAGTACTTC.